Listed below are T cell receptor beta chains from one sample, sequenced in a study of blood T cell repertoires in COVID-19. Generated by immunoSEQ multiplex PCR, the TCRdb table keeps only in-frame clones and is missing some. This sample carries around 40,000 clones, 80% to 90% of them seen once, and the ten largest clones take roughly an eighth. Sequences were obtained from peripheral blood. The receptor set was obtained from a human donor in a cohort sampled during active COVID-19. The CDR3 runs from the conserved cysteine through the conserved F or W. A D gene is named only where the DNA matches it firmly.

V gene	D gene	J gene	CDR3 protein
TRBV7-8	-	TRBJ2-2	CASSSFGLPNTGELFF
TRBV7-9	TRBD2	TRBJ2-3	CASIDLAGGSDTQYF
TRBV7-9	TRBD1	TRBJ2-2	CASRPTGVGELFF
TRBV12-3/TRBV12-4	TRBD1	TRBJ2-7	CASRRQGAYEQYF
TRBV10-1	TRBD2	TRBJ2-7	CASSESLGRAYEQYF
TRBV5-4	TRBD1	TRBJ1-1	CASSLQGSEAFF
TRBV5-1	TRBD2	TRBJ2-3	CASSGQLAGGSDTQYF
TRBV29-1	-	TRBJ2-5	CSVAPPGGGGETQYF
TRBV6-6	-	TRBJ2-3	CASSYGAQGFTDTQYF
TRBV6-5	-	TRBJ1-5	CASSFGGNQPQHF
TRBV19	TRBD1	TRBJ1-1	CASSMGQPNTEAFF
TRBV19	-	TRBJ1-4	CASSNLAGDEKLFF
TRBV5-1	-	TRBJ2-7	CASSLAGDSSGQYF
TRBV5-1	TRBD2	TRBJ2-2	CASSLAGGPNTGELFF
TRBV10-3	TRBD1	TRBJ2-2	CAILQGANTGELFF
TRBV4-1	-	TRBJ1-1	CASSQDGRDTEAFF
TRBV5-1	-	TRBJ2-2	CASSLGRGSGELFF
TRBV7-9	TRBD2	TRBJ2-1	CASSLRRGEEQFF
TRBV25-1	-	TRBJ1-2	CASSELSVGGDYGYTF
TRBV5-4	TRBD1	TRBJ1-1	CASSWGTAGNTEAFF
TRBV14	TRBD1	TRBJ1-2	CASSIRQGYGYTF
TRBV9	TRBD2	TRBJ2-5	CASSTSGGETQYF
TRBV7-9	-	TRBJ1-2	CASSPQGNLYGYTF
TRBV9	TRBD2	TRBJ2-1	CASSVEAGDYNEQFF
TRBV6-5	TRBD1	TRBJ2-3	CATRTGGRSDTQYF
TRBV10-2	TRBD2	TRBJ2-7	CASTRGAGGAYEQYF
TRBV18	-	TRBJ1-1	CASSPEADTEAFF
TRBV18	TRBD2	TRBJ2-3	CASSPGNSGSGQYF
TRBV7-9	-	TRBJ1-3	CASSLRGGNTIYF
TRBV21-1	-	TRBJ2-5	CASSPKTQYF
TRBV9	-	TRBJ1-2	CASSVEPGAGYGYTF
TRBV4-1	-	TRBJ1-3	CASSHSDRRDSGNTIYF
TRBV18	-	TRBJ2-3	CASSPQGTDTQYF
TRBV25-1	-	TRBJ1-4	CASSDARWSATNEKLFF
TRBV4-1	TRBD2	TRBJ2-3	CASSPAGLAGGATDTQYF
TRBV29-1	TRBD1	TRBJ1-3	CSVGDQGASSGNTIYF
TRBV11-3	-	TRBJ2-3	CASSLGQGGTDTQYF
TRBV5-4	TRBD1	TRBJ1-2	CASSLPRQGSYGYTF
TRBV7-9	TRBD1	TRBJ2-7	CASSLDGQGAREQYF
TRBV7-8	TRBD1	TRBJ2-5	CASSLMGQAQETQYF
TRBV4-1	TRBD1	TRBJ1-3	CASSQGPDRLRFSGNTIYF
TRBV7-2	-	TRBJ2-2	CASSLARRSGELFF
TRBV10-3	TRBD1	TRBJ1-3	CASRQGGNTIYF
TRBV5-5	TRBD1	TRBJ2-4	CASSWTGGNIQYF
TRBV18	TRBD2	TRBJ2-3	CASKGLADTDTQYF
TRBV28	-	TRBJ1-3	CASSPGGLLSSGNTIYF
TRBV11-2	-	TRBJ2-5	CASSREQTETQYF